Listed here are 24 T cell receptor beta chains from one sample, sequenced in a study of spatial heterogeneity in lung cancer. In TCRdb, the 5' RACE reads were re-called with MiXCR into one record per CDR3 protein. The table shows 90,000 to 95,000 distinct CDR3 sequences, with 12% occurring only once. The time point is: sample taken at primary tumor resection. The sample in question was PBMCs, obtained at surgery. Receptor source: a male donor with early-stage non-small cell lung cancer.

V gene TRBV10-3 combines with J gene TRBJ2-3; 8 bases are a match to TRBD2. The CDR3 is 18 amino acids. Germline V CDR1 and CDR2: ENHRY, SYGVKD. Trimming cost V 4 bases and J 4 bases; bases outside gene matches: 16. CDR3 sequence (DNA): TGTGCCATCAGTGGAGGGACCGGAGCGGGAGAGGGGGCAGATACGCAGTATTTT. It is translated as CAISGGTGAGEGADTQYF.

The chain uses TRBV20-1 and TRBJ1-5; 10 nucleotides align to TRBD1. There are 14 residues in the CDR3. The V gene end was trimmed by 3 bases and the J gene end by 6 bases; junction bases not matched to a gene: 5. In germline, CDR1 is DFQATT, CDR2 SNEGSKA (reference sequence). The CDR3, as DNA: TGCAGTGCTAGGGAGACAGGGGGCTTTCAGCCCCAGCATTTT. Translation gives CSARETGGFQPQHF.

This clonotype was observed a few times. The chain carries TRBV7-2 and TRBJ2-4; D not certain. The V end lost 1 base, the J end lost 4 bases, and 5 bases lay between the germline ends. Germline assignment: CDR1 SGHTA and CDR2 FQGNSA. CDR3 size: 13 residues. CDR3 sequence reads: CASSLELKNIQYF. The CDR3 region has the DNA TGTGCCAGCAGCTTAGAACTAAAAAACATTCAGTACTTC.

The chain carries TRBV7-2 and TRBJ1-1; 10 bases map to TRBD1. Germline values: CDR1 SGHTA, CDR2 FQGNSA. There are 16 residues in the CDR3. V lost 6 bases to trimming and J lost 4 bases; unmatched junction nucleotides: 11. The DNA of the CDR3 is TGTGCCAGCAGTCCGAGACAGGGGGCTCGGGGCACTGAAGCTTTCTTT. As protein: CASSPRQGARGTEAFF.

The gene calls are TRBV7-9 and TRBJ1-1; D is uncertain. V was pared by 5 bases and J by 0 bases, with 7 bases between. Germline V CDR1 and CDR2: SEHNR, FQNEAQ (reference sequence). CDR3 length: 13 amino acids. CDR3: CASSRRLNTEAFF. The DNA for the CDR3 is TGTGCCAGCAGCCGGAGGCTGAACACTGAAGCTTTCTTT.

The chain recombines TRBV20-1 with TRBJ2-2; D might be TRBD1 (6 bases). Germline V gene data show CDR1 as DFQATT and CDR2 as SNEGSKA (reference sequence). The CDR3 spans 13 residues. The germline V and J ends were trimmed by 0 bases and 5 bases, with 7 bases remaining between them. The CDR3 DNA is TGCAGTGCTAGAGATACAGGGACCGGGGAGCTGTTTTTT. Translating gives CSARDTGTGELFF.

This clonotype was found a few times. CDR3 in amino acids: CSASIQGAIRGYTF. The DNA for the CDR3 is TGCAGTGCTAGTATACAGGGGGCAATACGAGGCTACACCTTC. J is TRBJ1-2 and V is TRBV20-1, with 9 bases fitting TRBD1. CDR3 size: 14 residues. The junction had 10 bases not matched to a gene; V was cut back by 3 bases and J by 8 bases. Germline values: CDR1 DFQATT, CDR2 SNEGSKA (reference sequence).

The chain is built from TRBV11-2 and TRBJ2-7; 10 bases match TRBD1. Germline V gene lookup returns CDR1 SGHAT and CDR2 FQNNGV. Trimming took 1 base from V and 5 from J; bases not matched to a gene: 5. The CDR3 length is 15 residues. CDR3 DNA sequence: TGTGCCAGCAGCTTAGCTCAAGGGACAGGGGACGAGCAGTACTTC. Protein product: CASSLAQGTGDEQYF.

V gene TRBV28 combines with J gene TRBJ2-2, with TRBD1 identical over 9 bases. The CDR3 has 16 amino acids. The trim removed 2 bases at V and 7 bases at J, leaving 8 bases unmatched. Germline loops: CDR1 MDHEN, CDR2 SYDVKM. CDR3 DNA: TGTGCCAGCAGTTTACCCTGGACAGGGGTCAGCGGGGAGCTGTTTTTT. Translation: CASSLPWTGVSGELFF.

The CDR3 region is CASSLFPQGTYF. Written as DNA, the CDR3 is TGTGCCAGCAGCTTATTCCCGCAGGGTACCTACTTC. The chain recombines TRBV13 with TRBJ2-7; TRBD1 might be the D (5 bases). In germline, CDR1 is PRHDT, CDR2 FYEKMQ (reference sequence). Trimming left V 2 bases short and J 13 bases short, with 15 bases between. The CDR3 is 12 residues long.

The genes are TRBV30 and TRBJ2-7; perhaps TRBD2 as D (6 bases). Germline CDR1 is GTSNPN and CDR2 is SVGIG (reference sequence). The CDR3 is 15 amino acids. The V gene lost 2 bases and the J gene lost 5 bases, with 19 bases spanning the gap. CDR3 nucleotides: TGTGCCTGGAGTAAAACGAGCCGGGGGAGCGACGAGCAGTACTTC. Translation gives CAWSKTSRGSDEQYF.

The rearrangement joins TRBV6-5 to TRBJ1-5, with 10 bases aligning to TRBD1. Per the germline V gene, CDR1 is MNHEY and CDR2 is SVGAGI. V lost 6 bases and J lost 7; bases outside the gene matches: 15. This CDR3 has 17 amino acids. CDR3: CASRPSPGTGVGQPQHF. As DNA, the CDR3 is TGTGCCAGCAGACCTAGTCCCGGGACAGGGGTAGGGCAGCCCCAGCATTTT.

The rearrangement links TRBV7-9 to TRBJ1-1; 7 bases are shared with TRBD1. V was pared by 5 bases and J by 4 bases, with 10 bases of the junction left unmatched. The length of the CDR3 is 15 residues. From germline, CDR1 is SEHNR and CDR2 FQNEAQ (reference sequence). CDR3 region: CASSPSTGKGTEAFF. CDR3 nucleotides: TGTGCCAGCAGCCCGTCGACAGGGAAGGGCACTGAAGCTTTCTTT.

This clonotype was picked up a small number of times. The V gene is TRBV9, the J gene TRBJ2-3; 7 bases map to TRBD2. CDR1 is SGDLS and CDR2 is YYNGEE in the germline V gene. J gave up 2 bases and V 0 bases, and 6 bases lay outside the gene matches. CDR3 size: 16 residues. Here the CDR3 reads CASSVDVAGVTDTQYF. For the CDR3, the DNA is TGTGCCAGCAGCGTAGATGTAGCGGGCGTCACAGATACGCAGTATTTT.

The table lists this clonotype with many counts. The CDR3 sequence is CATSREKLGGYTF. The CDR3 DNA sequence: TGTGCCACCAGCAGAGAGAAGCTGGGTGGCTACACCTTC. This chain joins TRBV15 and TRBJ1-2, with D unclear. The CDR3 has 13 amino acids. Trimming removed 0 bases at V and 7 bases at J, with 9 bases between. Germline V lookup: CDR1 LNHNV, CDR2 YYDKDF (reference sequence).

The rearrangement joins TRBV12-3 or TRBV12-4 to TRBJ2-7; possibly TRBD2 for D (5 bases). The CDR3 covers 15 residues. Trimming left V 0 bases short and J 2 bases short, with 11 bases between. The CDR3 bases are TGTGCCAGCAGTTTAGCCCTGCCGGGGACCTACGAGCAGTACTTC. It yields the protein CASSLALPGTYEQYF.

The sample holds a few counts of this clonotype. Here the CDR3 reads CASSFAGGNQPQHF. CDR3 in DNA: TGTGCCAGCAGTTTCGCCGGGGGCAATCAGCCCCAGCATTTT. The chain employs TRBV28 and TRBJ1-5; D is undetermined. This CDR3 has 14 amino acids. Between the trimmed V and J ends, which lost 3 bases and 2 bases, there was a span of 8 bases. Germline lookup yields CDR1 MDHEN and CDR2 SYDVKM. The full variable domain, rest sourced from reference TRBV28 and TRBJ1-5, is DVKVTQSSRYLVKRTGEKVFLECVQDMDHENMFWYRQDPGLGLRLIYFSYDVKMKEKGDIPEGYSVSREKKERFSLILESASTNQTSMYLCASSFAGGNQPQHFGDGTRLSIL.

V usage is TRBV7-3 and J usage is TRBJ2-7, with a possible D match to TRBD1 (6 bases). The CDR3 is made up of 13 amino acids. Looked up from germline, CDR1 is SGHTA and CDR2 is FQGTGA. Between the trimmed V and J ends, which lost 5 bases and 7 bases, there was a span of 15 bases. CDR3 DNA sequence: TGTGCCAGCAGCCTCGGACAGAGCTGGGAGCAGTACTTC. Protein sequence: CASSLGQSWEQYF.

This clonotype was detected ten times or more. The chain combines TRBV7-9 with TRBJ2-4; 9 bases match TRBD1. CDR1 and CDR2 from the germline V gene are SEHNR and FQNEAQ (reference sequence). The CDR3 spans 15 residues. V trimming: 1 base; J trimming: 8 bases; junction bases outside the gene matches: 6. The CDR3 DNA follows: TGTGCCAGCAGCTTAGAACAGGGGGCGCGAGACATTCAGTACTTC. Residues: CASSLEQGARDIQYF.

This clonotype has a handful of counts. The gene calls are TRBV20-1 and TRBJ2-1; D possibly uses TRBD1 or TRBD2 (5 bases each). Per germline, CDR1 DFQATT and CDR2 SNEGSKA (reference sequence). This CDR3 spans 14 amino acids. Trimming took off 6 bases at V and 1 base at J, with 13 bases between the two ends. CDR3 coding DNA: TGCAGTGCCGAGGGGTCGGAATCCTACAATGAGCAGTTCTTC. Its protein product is CSAEGSESYNEQFF.

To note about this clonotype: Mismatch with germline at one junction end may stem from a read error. CDR3: CATSHPAGDKETQYF. The CDR3 DNA reads TGTGCCACCAGTCATCCAGCGGGGGATAAAGAGACCCAGTACTTC. The chain has TRBV10-3 and TRBJ2-5, with 8 bases identical to TRBD2. The CDR3 is 15 residues long. The V gene's germline CDR1 is ENHRY and CDR2 SYGVKD.

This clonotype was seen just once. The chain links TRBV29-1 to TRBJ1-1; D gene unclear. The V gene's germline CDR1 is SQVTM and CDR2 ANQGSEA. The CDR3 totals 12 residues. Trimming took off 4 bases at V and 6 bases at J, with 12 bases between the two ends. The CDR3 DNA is TGCAGCGTTGCCGAGCATTCCTCTGAAGCTTTCTTT. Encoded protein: CSVAEHSSEAFF.

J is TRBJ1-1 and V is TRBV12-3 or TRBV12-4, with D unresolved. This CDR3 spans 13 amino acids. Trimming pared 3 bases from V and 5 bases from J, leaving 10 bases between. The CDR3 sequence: CASSFLDRTEAFF. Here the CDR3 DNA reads TGTGCCAGCAGTTTTTTGGACCGGACTGAAGCTTTCTTT.

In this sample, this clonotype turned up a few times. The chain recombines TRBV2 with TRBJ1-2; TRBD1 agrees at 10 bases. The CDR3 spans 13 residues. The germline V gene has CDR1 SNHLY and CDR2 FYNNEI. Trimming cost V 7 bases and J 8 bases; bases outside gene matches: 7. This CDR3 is CASNVDRGRGYTF. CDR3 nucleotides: TGTGCCAGCAACGTTGACAGGGGGCGCGGCTACACCTTC. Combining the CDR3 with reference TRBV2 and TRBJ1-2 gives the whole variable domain EPEVTQTPSHQVTQMGQEVILRCVPISNHLYFYWYRQILGQKVEFLVSFYNNEISEKSEIFDDQFSVERPDGSNFTLKIRSTKLEDSAMYFCASNVDRGRGYTFGSGTRLTVV.